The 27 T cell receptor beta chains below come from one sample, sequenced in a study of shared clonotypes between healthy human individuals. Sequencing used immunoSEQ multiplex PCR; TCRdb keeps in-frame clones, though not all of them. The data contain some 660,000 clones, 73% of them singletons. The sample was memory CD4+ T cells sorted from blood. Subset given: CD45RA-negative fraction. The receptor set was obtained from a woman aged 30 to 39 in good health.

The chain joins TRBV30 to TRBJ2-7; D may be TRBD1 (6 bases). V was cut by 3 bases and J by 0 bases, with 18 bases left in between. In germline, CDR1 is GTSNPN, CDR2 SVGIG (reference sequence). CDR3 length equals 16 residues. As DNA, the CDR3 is TGTGCCTGGAGGAGCATATTGCGGACAGACTCCTACGAGCAGTACTTC. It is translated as CAWRSILRTDSYEQYF.

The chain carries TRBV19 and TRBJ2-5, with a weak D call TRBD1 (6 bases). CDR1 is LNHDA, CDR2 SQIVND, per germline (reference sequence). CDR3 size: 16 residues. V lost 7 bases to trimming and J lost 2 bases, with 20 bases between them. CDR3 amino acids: CASTKRWTAPQETQYF. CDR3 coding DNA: TGTGCCAGTACCAAGCGTTGGACAGCCCCTCAAGAGACCCAGTACTTC. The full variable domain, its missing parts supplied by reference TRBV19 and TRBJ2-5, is DGGITQSPKYLFRKEGQNVTLSCEQNLNHDAMYWYRQDPGQGLRLIYYSQIVNDFQKGDIAEGYSVSREKKESFPLTVTSAQKNPTAFYLCASTKRWTAPQETQYFGPGTRLLVL.

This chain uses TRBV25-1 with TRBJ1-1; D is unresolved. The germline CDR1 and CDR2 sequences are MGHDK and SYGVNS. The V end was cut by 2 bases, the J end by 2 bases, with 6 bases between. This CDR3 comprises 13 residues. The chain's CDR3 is CASSEGSNTEAFF. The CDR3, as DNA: TGTGCCAGCAGTGAAGGATCTAACACTGAAGCTTTCTTT.

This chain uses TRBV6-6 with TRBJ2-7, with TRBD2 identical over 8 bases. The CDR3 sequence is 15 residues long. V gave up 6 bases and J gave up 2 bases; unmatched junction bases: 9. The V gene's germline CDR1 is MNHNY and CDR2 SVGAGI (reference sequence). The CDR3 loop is CASSGGLGLAYEQYF. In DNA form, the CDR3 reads TGTGCCAGCAGCGGGGGCTTGGGACTAGCCTACGAGCAGTACTTC.

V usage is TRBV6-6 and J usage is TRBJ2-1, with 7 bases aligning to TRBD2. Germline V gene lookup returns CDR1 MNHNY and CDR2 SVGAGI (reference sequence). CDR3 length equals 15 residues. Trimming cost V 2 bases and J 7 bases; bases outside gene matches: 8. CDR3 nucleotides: TGTGCCAGCAGTTACACGGGCGGGAGCGGAAATGAGCAGTTCTTC. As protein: CASSYTGGSGNEQFF.

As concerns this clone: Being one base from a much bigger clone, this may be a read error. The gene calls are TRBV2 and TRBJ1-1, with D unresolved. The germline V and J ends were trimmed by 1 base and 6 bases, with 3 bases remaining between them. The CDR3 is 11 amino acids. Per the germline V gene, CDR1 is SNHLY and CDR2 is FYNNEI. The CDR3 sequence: CASSEDSEAFF. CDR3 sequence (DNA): TGTGCCAGCAGTGAAGACTCTGAAGCTTTCTTT.

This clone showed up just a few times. For the CDR3, the DNA is TGTGCCAGCAGTAGCGGACCCGAAAAACTGTTTTTT. Its protein product is CASSSGPEKLFF. The chain recombines TRBV28 with TRBJ1-4, with D hard to call. Germline V gene data show CDR1 as MDHEN and CDR2 as SYDVKM. Trimming took off 5 bases at V and 8 bases at J, with 9 bases between the two ends. The CDR3 contains 12 residues. Combining the CDR3 with reference TRBV28 and TRBJ1-4 gives the whole variable domain DVKVTQSSRYLVKRTGEKVFLECVQDMDHENMFWYRQDPGLGLRLIYFSYDVKMKEKGDIPEGYSVSREKKERFSLILESASTNQTSMYLCASSSGPEKLFFGSGTQLSVL.

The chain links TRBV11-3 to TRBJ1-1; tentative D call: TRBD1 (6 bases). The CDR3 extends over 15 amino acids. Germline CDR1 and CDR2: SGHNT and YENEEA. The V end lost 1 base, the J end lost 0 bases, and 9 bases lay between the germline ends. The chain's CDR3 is CASSLGQGMNTEAFF. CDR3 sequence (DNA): TGTGCCAGCAGCTTAGGTCAGGGGATGAACACTGAAGCTTTCTTT. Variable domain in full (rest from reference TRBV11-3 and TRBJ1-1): EAGVVQSPRYKIIEKKQPVAFWCNPISGHNTLYWYLQNLGQGPELLIRYENEEAVDDSQLPKDRFSAERLKGVDSTLKIQPAELGDSAVYLCASSLGQGMNTEAFFGQGTRLTVV.

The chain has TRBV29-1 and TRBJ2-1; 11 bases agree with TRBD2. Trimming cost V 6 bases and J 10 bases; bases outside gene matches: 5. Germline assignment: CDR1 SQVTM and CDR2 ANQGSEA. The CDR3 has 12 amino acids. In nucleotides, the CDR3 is TGCAGCGTCTTAGCGGGAGGGATAGAGCAGTTCTTC. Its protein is CSVLAGGIEQFF.

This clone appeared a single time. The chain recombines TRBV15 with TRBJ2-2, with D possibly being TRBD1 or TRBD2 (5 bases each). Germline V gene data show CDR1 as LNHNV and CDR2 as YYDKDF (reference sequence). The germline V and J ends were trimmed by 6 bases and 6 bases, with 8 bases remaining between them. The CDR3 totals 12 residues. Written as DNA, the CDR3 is TGTGCCACCAGTCAGGGACCCGGGGAGCTGTTTTTT. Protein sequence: CATSQGPGELFF.

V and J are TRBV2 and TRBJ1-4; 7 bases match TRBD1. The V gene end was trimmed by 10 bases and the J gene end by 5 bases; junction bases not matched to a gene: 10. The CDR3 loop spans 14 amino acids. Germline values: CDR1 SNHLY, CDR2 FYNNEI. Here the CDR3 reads CATRPGTENEKLFF. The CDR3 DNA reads TGTGCCACCCGACCCGGGACAGAGAATGAAAAACTGTTTTTT. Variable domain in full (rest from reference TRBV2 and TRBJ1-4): EPEVTQTPSHQVTQMGQEVILRCVPISNHLYFYWYRQILGQKVEFLVSFYNNEISEKSEIFDDQFSVERPDGSNFTLKIRSTKLEDSAMYFCATRPGTENEKLFFGSGTQLSVL.

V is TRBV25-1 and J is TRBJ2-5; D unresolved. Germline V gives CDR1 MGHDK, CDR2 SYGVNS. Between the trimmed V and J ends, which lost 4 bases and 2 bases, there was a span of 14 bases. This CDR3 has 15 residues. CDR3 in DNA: TGTGCCAGCAGTGGGCTCCTACAATCGCAAGAGACCCAGTACTTC. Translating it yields CASSGLLQSQETQYF.

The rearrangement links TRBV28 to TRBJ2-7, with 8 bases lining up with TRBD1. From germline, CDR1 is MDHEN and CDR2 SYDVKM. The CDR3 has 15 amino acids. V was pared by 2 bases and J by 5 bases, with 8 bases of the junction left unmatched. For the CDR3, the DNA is TGTGCCAGCAGTTTAATTCGACAGGGGATCAACGAGCAGTACTTC. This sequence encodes CASSLIRQGINEQYF.

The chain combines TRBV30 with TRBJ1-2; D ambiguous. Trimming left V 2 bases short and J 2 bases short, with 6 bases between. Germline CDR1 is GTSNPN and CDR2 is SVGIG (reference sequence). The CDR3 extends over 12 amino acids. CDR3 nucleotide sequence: TGTGCCTGGAGTCGACAAAACTATGGCTACACCTTC. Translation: CAWSRQNYGYTF.

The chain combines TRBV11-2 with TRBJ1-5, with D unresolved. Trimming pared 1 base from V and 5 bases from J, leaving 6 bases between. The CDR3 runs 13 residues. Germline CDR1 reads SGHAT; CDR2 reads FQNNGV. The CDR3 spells CASSLAQDQPQHF. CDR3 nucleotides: TGTGCCAGCAGCTTAGCCCAGGATCAGCCCCAGCATTTT.

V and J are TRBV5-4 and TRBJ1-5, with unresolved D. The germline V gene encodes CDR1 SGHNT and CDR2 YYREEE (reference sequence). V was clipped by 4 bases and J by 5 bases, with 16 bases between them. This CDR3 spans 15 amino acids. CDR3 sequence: CASSHADGIDQPQHF. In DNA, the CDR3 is TGTGCCAGCAGCCACGCGGACGGGATTGATCAGCCCCAGCATTTT.

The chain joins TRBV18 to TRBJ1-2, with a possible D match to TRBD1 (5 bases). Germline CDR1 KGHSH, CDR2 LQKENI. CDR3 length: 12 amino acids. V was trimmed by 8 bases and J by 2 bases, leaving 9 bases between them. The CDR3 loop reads CASTGGNYGYTF. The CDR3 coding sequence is TGTGCCAGCACTGGGGGGAACTATGGCTACACCTTC.

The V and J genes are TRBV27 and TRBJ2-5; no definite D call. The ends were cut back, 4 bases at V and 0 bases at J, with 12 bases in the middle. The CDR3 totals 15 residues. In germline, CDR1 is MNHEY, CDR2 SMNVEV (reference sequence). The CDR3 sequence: CASSSPTSYQETQYF. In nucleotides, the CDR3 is TGTGCCAGCAGTTCCCCGACATCGTACCAAGAGACCCAGTACTTC.

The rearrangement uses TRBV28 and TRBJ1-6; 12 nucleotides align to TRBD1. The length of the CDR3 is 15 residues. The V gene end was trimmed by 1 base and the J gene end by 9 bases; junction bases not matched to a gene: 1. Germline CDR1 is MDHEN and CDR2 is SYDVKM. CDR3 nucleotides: TGTGCCAGCAGTTTATTGGGACAGGGGGCTTCACCCCTCCACTTT. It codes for CASSLLGQGASPLHF.

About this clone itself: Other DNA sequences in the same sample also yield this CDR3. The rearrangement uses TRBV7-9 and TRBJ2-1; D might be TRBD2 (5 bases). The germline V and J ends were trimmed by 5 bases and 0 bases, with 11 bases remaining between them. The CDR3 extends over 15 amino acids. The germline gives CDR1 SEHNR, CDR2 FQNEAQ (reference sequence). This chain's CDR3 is CASSPRGSSYNEQFF. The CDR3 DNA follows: TGTGCCAGCAGCCCCCGTGGGAGCTCCTACAATGAGCAGTTCTTC. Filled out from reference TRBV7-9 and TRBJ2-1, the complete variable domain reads DTGVSQNPRHKITKRGQNVTFRCDPISEHNRLYWYRQTLGQGPEFLTYFQNEAQLEKSRLLSDRFSAERPKGSFSTLEIQRTEQGDSAMYLCASSPRGSSYNEQFFGPGTRLTVL.

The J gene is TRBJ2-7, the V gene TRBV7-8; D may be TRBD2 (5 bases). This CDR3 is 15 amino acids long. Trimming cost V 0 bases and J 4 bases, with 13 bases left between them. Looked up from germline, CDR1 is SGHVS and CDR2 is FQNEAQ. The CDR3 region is CASSLAVGQRYEQYF. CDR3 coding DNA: TGTGCCAGCAGCTTAGCCGTAGGGCAGCGGTACGAGCAGTACTTC.

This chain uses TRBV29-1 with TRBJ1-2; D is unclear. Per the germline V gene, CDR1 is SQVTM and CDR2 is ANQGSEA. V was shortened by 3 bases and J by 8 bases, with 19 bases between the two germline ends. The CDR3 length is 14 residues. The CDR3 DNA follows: TGCAGCGTTGACGACACCAGGCCCCAGGAGGGCTACACCTTC. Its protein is CSVDDTRPQEGYTF. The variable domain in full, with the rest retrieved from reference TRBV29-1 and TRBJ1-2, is SAVISQKPSRDICQRGTSLTIQCQVDSQVTMMFWYRQQPGQSLTLIATANQGSEATYESGFVIDKFPISRPNLTFSTLTVSNMSPEDSSIYLCSVDDTRPQEGYTFGSGTRLTVV.

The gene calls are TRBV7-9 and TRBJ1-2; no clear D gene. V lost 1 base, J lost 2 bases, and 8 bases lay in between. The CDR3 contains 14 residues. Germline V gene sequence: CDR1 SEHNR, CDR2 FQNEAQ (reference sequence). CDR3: CASSLGRGNYGYTF. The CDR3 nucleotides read TGTGCCAGCAGCTTAGGGCGAGGGAACTATGGCTACACCTTC.

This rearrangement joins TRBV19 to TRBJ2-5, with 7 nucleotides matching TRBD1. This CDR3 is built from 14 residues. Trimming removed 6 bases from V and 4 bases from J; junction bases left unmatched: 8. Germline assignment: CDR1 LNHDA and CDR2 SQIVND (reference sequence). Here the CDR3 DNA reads TGTGCCAGTAGGAGCAGGGGACAGAGAGAGACCCAGTACTTC. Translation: CASRSRGQRETQYF.

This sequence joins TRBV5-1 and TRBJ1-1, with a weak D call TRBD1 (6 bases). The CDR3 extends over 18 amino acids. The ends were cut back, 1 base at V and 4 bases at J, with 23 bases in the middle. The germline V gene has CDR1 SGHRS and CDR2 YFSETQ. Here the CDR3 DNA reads TGCGCCAGCAGCTTGAGTCTCCCAGGGGATGTATGGGCCACTGAAGCTTTCTTT. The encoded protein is CASSLSLPGDVWATEAFF.

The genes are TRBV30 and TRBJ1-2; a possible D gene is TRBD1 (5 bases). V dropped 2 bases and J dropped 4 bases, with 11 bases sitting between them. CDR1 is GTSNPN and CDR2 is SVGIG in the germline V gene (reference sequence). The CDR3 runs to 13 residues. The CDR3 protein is CAWSLGATYGYTF. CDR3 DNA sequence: TGTGCCTGGAGTTTAGGGGCCACCTATGGCTACACCTTC.

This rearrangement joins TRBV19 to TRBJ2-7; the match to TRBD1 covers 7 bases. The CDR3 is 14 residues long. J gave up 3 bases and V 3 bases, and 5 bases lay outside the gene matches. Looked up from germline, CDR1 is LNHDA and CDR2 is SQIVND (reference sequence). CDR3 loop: CASSMGRGYYEQYF. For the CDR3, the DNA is TGTGCCAGTAGTATGGGCAGGGGGTACTACGAGCAGTACTTC.